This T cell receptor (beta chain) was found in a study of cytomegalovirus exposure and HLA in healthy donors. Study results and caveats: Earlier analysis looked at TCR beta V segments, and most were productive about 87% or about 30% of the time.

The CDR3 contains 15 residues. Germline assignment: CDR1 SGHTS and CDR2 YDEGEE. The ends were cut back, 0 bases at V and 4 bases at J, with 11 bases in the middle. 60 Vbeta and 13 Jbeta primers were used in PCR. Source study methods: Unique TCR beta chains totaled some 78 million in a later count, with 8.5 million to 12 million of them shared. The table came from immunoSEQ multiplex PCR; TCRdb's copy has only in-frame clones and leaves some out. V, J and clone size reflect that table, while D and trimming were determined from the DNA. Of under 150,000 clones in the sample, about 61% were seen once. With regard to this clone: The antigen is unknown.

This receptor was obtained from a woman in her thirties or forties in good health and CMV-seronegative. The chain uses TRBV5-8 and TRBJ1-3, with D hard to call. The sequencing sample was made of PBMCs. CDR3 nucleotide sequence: TGTGCCAGCAGCTTGGGAGGAACCCTAGGAAACACCATATATTTT. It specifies CASSLGGTLGNTIYF.